Shown below are 18 T cell receptor beta chains from a single sample sequenced in a study of blood T cell repertoires in COVID-19. The table came from immunoSEQ multiplex PCR; TCRdb's copy has only in-frame clones and leaves some out. The table shows 250,000 to 300,000 clones, with about 86% occurring only once. Sequenced material: peripheral blood. The receptor source for this set is a woman younger than 45 with COVID-19, enrolled during active disease.

The chain has TRBV5-1 and TRBJ2-7; the match to TRBD1 covers 10 bases. The CDR3 contains 14 residues. CDR1 is SGHRS and CDR2 is YFSETQ in the germline V gene. V lost 0 bases and J lost 7; bases outside the gene matches: 4. CDR3 nucleotides: TGCGCCAGCAGCTTGGGGGACAGGGGAGGTGAGCAGTACTTC. Translation gives CASSLGDRGGEQYF.

This chain uses TRBV29-1 with TRBJ1-1; D remains unclear. The CDR3 extends over 13 amino acids. Trimming stripped 4 bases from V and 6 bases from J, with 15 bases between. Looked up from germline, CDR1 is SQVTM and CDR2 is ANQGSEA. CDR3 in amino acids: CSVGLPERAEAFF. The CDR3 DNA reads TGCAGCGTTGGGTTGCCAGAGAGGGCTGAAGCTTTCTTT.

J is TRBJ2-7 and V is TRBV19; possible D gene TRBD1, 6 bases. The CDR3 runs 13 residues. Trimming pared 8 bases from V and 1 base from J, leaving 12 bases between. CDR1 and CDR2 (germline): LNHDA, SQIVND (reference sequence). This CDR3 is CASGNGQSYEQYF. The CDR3 bases are TGTGCCAGTGGGAACGGACAGTCCTACGAGCAGTACTTC.

This clone occurred once. V usage is TRBV7-6 and J usage is TRBJ2-3; 12 bases fit TRBD2. In germline, CDR1 is SGHVS, CDR2 FNYEAQ. The CDR3 consists of 15 residues. V lost 4 bases to trimming and J lost 4 bases; unmatched junction nucleotides: 3. The CDR3 loop is CASSWTSGDSDTQYF. Here the CDR3 DNA reads TGTGCCAGCAGCTGGACTAGCGGGGATTCAGATACGCAGTATTTT.

The gene calls are TRBV7-9 and TRBJ1-6; D may be TRBD1 (5 bases). The CDR3 runs to 17 residues. CDR1 and CDR2 (germline): SEHNR, FQNEAQ (reference sequence). V lost 4 bases and J lost 0, with 13 bases in between. DNA of the CDR3: TGTGCCAGCAGCTCCCAGGGAACCAGCTCCTATAATTCACCCCTCCACTTT. It yields the protein CASSSQGTSSYNSPLHF. Drawing the rest from reference TRBV7-9 and TRBJ1-6, the complete variable domain is DTGVSQNPRHKITKRGQNVTFRCDPISEHNRLYWYRQTLGQGPEFLTYFQNEAQLEKSRLLSDRFSAERPKGSFSTLEIQRTEQGDSAMYLCASSSQGTSSYNSPLHFGNGTRLTVT.

The sample holds many counts of this clone. J is TRBJ1-5 and V is TRBV29-1, with D uncertain. The CDR3 has 12 residues. The V gene lost 4 bases and the J gene lost 0 bases, with 4 bases spanning the gap. Germline assignment: CDR1 SQVTM and CDR2 ANQGSEA. DNA for the CDR3: TGCAGCGTTGCTAATAGCAATCAGCCCCAGCATTTT. The encoded protein is CSVANSNQPQHF.

V is TRBV7-2 and J is TRBJ1-5; maybe TRBD1 (5 bases). Germline V gene lookup returns CDR1 SGHTA and CDR2 FQGNSA. The V and J ends lost 1 base and 6 bases respectively, with 10 bases between them. The CDR3 runs to 14 residues. Here the CDR3 reads CASSLVPGVQPQHF. The CDR3 DNA follows: TGTGCCAGCAGCTTAGTTCCGGGGGTTCAGCCCCAGCATTTT.

This clone has just one count. This sequence joins TRBV19 and TRBJ2-7; D gene uncertain. CDR1 LNHDA and CDR2 SQIVND come from the germline V gene (reference sequence). With 1 base removed from V and 1 base from J, the gap between germline ends came to 8 bases. CDR3 size: 14 residues. The CDR3 DNA follows: TGTGCCAGTAGTATAGTTGGCAAATCCTACGAGCAGTACTTC. Amino acids: CASSIVGKSYEQYF.

This clone was counted once. This chain uses TRBV6-1 with TRBJ2-4, with 11 nucleotides matching TRBD2. CDR1 and CDR2 from the germline V gene are MNHNS and SASEGT. J was trimmed by 1 base and V by 1 base; bases with no gene match: 6. There are 18 residues in the CDR3. The CDR3 spells CASSEGPPSGGAKNIQYF. The CDR3 DNA follows: TGTGCCAGCAGTGAAGGGCCCCCTAGCGGGGGGGCCAAAAACATTCAGTACTTC.

The chain joins TRBV5-6 to TRBJ2-1, with 12 bases aligning to TRBD1. CDR1 and CDR2 (germline): SGHDT, YYEEEE. This CDR3 has 15 residues. V dropped 0 bases and J dropped 9; count of bases not matched to a gene: 4. The CDR3 DNA follows: TGTGCCAGCAGCTTGGTGGGGACAGGGGGCTTTGAGCAGTTCTTC. It codes for CASSLVGTGGFEQFF.

The rearrangement links TRBV2 to TRBJ2-2; 10 bases line up with TRBD2. Germline CDR1 and CDR2: SNHLY and FYNNEI. There are 15 residues in the CDR3. V lost 3 bases to trimming and J lost 6 bases; unmatched junction nucleotides: 4. The CDR3 loop reads CASSDGAGGPGELFF. For the CDR3, the DNA is TGTGCCAGCAGTGACGGAGCGGGGGGGCCCGGGGAGCTGTTTTTT.

The table lists this clone with a count of one. The chain recombines TRBV7-9 with TRBJ1-1; D not certain. The length of the CDR3 is 13 residues. The V gene lost 3 bases and the J gene lost 8 bases, with 13 bases spanning the gap. CDR1 and CDR2 from the germline V gene are SEHNR and FQNEAQ (reference sequence). The CDR3 region has the DNA TGTGCCAGCAGCTTCTCTACATCCGGGGAAGCTTTCTTT. Its translation: CASSFSTSGEAFF.

This clone came up once. The chain couples TRBV5-5 to TRBJ2-7; D gene unclear. CDR1 is SGHKS, CDR2 YYEKEE, per germline (reference sequence). The CDR3 extends over 14 amino acids. Trimming left V 4 bases short and J 4 bases short, with 15 bases between. CDR3 in DNA: TGTGCCAGCAGCACACAGCTATATTCATACGAGCAGTACTTC. As protein: CASSTQLYSYEQYF.

The chain employs TRBV4-1 and TRBJ1-2, with a possible D match to TRBD1 (5 bases). CDR1 and CDR2 from the germline V gene are MGHRA and YSYEKL. The CDR3 has 13 residues. The V end lost 2 bases, the J end lost 5 bases, and 9 bases lay between the germline ends. The CDR3 spells CASSQLGAYGYTF. The CDR3 nucleotides read TGCGCCAGCAGCCAACTTGGGGCATATGGCTACACCTTC.

V is TRBV19 and J is TRBJ2-1, with 9 nucleotides matching TRBD2. Germline lookup yields CDR1 LNHDA and CDR2 SQIVND (reference sequence). This CDR3 region has 14 residues. The ends lost 10 bases at V and 8 bases at J; junction bases unmatched: 12. This CDR3 reads CATSRAGGHDEQFF. The CDR3 DNA is TGTGCCACCTCTAGGGCGGGGGGGCACGATGAGCAGTTCTTC.

V usage is TRBV6-5 and J usage is TRBJ2-7, with 9 bases aligning to TRBD2. The junction had 11 bases not matched to a gene; V was cut back by 4 bases and J by 4 bases. CDR3 size: 16 residues. Germline CDR1 is MNHEY and CDR2 is SVGAGI. As DNA, the CDR3 is TGTGCCAGCAGTTCGACTAGCGGCCCGAGGCTGTACGAGCAGTACTTC. As protein: CASSSTSGPRLYEQYF.

J is TRBJ1-2 and V is TRBV18; TRBD1 might be the D (5 bases). V lost 6 bases, J lost 7 bases, and 15 bases lay in between. Germline V gene sequence: CDR1 KGHSH, CDR2 LQKENI. This CDR3 comprises 13 residues. The CDR3 is CASSGDAGFGYTF. The CDR3 bases are TGTGCCAGCTCCGGAGACGCAGGGTTTGGCTACACCTTC.

Only a few counts were recorded for this clone. The chain carries TRBV6-5 and TRBJ2-7, with D perhaps TRBD1 (6 bases). The germline V gene has CDR1 MNHEY and CDR2 SVGAGI. This CDR3 region has 14 residues. Trimming stripped 6 bases from V and 6 bases from J, with 18 bases between. For the CDR3, the DNA is TGTGCCAGCAGGTCCGGACAGAGCCTAGGCGAGCAGTACTTC. It encodes CASRSGQSLGEQYF.